This TCR beta chain was captured by sequencing in a study of T-cell reconstitution after alpha-beta-depleted transplantation in children. Study-level points and caveats: There were reportedly several hundred expanded graft clones from which alpha-beta T cells came about two months after transplant. Surviving recipient T cells and thymic progenitors underlay high day-60 TCRbeta diversity in some patients. T cells produced anew were the main source of T-cell counts and diversity one year after transplant.

The CDR3 totals 12 residues. The V gene's germline CDR1 is SQVTM and CDR2 ANQGSEA. V lost 0 bases to trimming and J lost 9 bases, with 8 bases between them. As regards this clonotype: The antigen remains unidentified.

Preparation of the TCRbeta library was carried out with unique molecular identifiers. TCRdb ran MiXCR on the PCR reads and lists one entry per CDR3 protein. The table shows approximately 230,000 distinct CDR3 sequences, with roughly a quarter occurring only once. The receptor was derived from a girl aged 2-10 years with Fanconi anemia, due to receive a stem cell transplant. The chain has TRBV29-1 and TRBJ2-2; D gene unclear. Specimen: PBMCs, collected before TCRalphabeta/CD19-depleted stem cell transplant. The CDR3: CSVEDMGRELFF. In nucleotides, the CDR3 is TGCAGCGTTGAAGATATGGGGAGGGAGCTGTTTTTT.